This TCR beta chain was identified in a study of cytomegalovirus exposure and HLA in healthy donors. It was with 60 Vbeta and 13 Jbeta primers that the PCR ran. Libraries were prepared by immunoSEQ multiplex PCR; TCRdb keeps only in-frame clonotypes and omits some of them. The sample comprises roughly 98,000 clones, 81% of which are singletons, and approximately 1.4% rests with the top ten. As concerns this clone: Its matching antigen is unknown.

The CDR3 totals 15 residues. Germline CDR1 reads SGHDT; CDR2 reads YYEEEE. V lost 0 bases to trimming and J lost 3 bases, with 12 bases between them. Study outcomes and limitations: Earlier analysis looked at TCR beta V segments, and most were productive about 90% or about 30% of the time. According to a later analysis, most TCR beta chains associated with CMV appeared HLA-restricted. Later genetic work tied a missense DCLRE1C variant to beta-chain V and J trimming. Later analysis showed TCR association rates varying by HLA locus, highest for DRB1 and lowest for HLA-C.

The chain uses TRBV5-6 and TRBJ2-5; D is unresolved. This sequence originates from a man aged 40-55 years in good health and CMV-seronegative. Sequencing was performed on PBMCs. The CDR3 reads CASSLDDSGKETQYF. The CDR3 DNA reads TGTGCCAGCAGCTTGGACGATTCAGGAAAAGAGACCCAGTACTTC.